The 26 T cell receptor beta chains reported below all come from one sample, sequenced in a study of T cell clonotyping in hematopoietic cell transplantation. Measured with immunoSEQ multiplex PCR; TCRdb has only the in-frame clones, and not every one. The data hold 6,200 or so clones, with approximately 35% observed a single time. This sample comprised peripheral blood mononuclear cells, obtained 30 days after allogeneic stem cell transplant. These receptors were taken from an older female patient who had an allogeneic stem cell transplant, so the T cells may come from the graft donor. Some clones in this sample may be carry-over from other donors' samples.

The chain recombines TRBV25-1 with TRBJ1-3, with TRBD1 matching 7 bases. This CDR3 region has 13 residues. Losses at the gene ends were 4 bases for V and 7 bases for J; bases not matched to a gene: 4. Germline V gene lookup returns CDR1 MGHDK and CDR2 SYGVNS. The CDR3 region has the DNA TGTGCCAGCAGTGTCTCAGGGGGGAACACCATATATTTT. This translates into CASSVSGGNTIYF.

The J gene is TRBJ1-2, the V gene TRBV29-1; 7 nucleotides agree with TRBD1. V shed 1 base, J shed 4 bases, and the junction held 6 bases outside the gene matches. The germline V gene has CDR1 SQVTM and CDR2 ANQGSEA. The CDR3 totals 14 residues. CDR3 sequence reads: CSVEVRGQSYGYTF. CDR3 bases: TGCAGCGTTGAAGTGAGGGGGCAGAGCTATGGCTACACCTTC.

This clone was recorded a few times. One end of the junction varies from germline; a read error may be responsible. This chain uses TRBV7-6 with TRBJ2-1, with 7 bases identical to TRBD2. The CDR3 has 16 amino acids. CDR1 and CDR2 from the germline V gene are SGHVS and FNYEAQ. The CDR3 protein is CASSPGKRGIYNEQFF. CDR3 nucleotides: TGCGCCAGCAGCCCTGGGAAGCGGGGAATCTACAATGAGCAGTTCTTC.

This clone was observed a handful of times. The junction and the germline gene differ at one end; a read error may be behind it. This chain connects TRBV7-8 to TRBJ2-7; D ambiguous. The CDR3 has 13 residues. CDR1 SGHVS and CDR2 FQNEAQ come from the germline V gene. The CDR3 DNA is TGTGCCAACAGCCCCTTCGACCCCTGGGAGCAGTACTTC. Translating it yields CANSPFDPWEQYF.

The chain links TRBV25-1 to TRBJ2-7, with 7 bases aligning to TRBD2. The V segment lost 4 bases and the J segment 7 bases; nucleotides outside the gene matches: 10. Germline lookup yields CDR1 MGHDK and CDR2 SYGVNS. The CDR3 contains 14 residues. The CDR3 DNA is TGTGCCAGCAGTGCCGGGACGGGGGGTAGGGAGCAGTACTTC. Translated: CASSAGTGGREQYF.

V usage is TRBV29-1 and J usage is TRBJ1-1; D perhaps matches TRBD1 (6 bases). Germline V lookup: CDR1 SQVTM, CDR2 ANQGSEA. This CDR3 region has 14 residues. V lost 5 bases and J 1 base, leaving 14 bases between the germline ends. This chain's CDR3 is CSVSKVGGNTEAFF. CDR3 in DNA: TGCAGCGTTAGTAAGGTAGGGGGGAACACTGAAGCTTTCTTT.

This clone has more than one count but fewer than ten. The chain has TRBV19 and TRBJ1-6; D call uncertain. The CDR3 length is 18 residues. The V end lost 5 bases, the J end lost 0 bases, and 17 bases lay between the germline ends. Germline V lookup: CDR1 LNHDA, CDR2 SQIVND (reference sequence). CDR3 region: CASSLGPSISSYNSPLHF. In DNA, the CDR3 is TGTGCCAGTAGTCTCGGGCCGTCGATTAGCTCCTATAATTCACCCCTCCACTTT.

This clone was seen once. V gene TRBV6-5 combines with J gene TRBJ2-5; D may correspond to TRBD1 or TRBD2 (5 bases each). Looked up from germline, CDR1 is MNHEY and CDR2 is SVGAGI. The CDR3 contains 15 residues. The V and J ends lost 4 bases and 5 bases respectively, with 17 bases between them. CDR3 amino acids: CASSFSGASGETQYF. The CDR3, as DNA: TGTGCCAGCAGTTTCTCCGGGGCCTCGGGGGAGACCCAGTACTTC.

The chain has TRBV5-1 and TRBJ2-5; 11 bases align to TRBD2. The germline gives CDR1 SGHRS, CDR2 YFSETQ. The CDR3 consists of 16 residues. J gave up 4 bases and V 0 bases, and 5 bases lay outside the gene matches. The CDR3 reads CASSLVVAGGSETQYF. In nucleotides, the CDR3 is TGCGCCAGCAGCTTGGTGGTAGCGGGAGGGTCAGAGACCCAGTACTTC.

The chain carries TRBV30 and TRBJ1-6, with D hard to call. Germline V gene lookup returns CDR1 GTSNPN and CDR2 SVGIG (reference sequence). V was shortened by 2 bases and J by 6 bases, with 11 bases between the two germline ends. The CDR3 is 14 amino acids. The CDR3 nucleotides are TGTGCCTGGAGTCGGGTGGATTTTAATTCACCCCTCCACTTT. This encodes CAWSRVDFNSPLHF.

This chain connects TRBV6-5 to TRBJ1-2; D uncertain. Between the trimmed V and J ends, which lost 3 bases and 7 bases, there was a span of 15 bases. This CDR3 contains 14 residues. The germline V gene has CDR1 MNHEY and CDR2 SVGAGI. CDR3 protein: CASSYGLEYSGYTF. In nucleotides, the CDR3 is TGTGCCAGCAGTTATGGCCTAGAGTACTCTGGCTACACCTTC.

The chain carries TRBV30 and TRBJ1-2; D is uncertain. There are 11 residues in the CDR3. Trimming shortened V by 8 bases and J by 2 bases, and 9 bases separated the two germline ends. From germline, CDR1 is GTSNPN and CDR2 SVGIG (reference sequence). CDR3 in DNA: TGTGCCCGAGAGACGAACTATGGCTACACCTTC. Residues: CARETNYGYTF.

J is TRBJ2-3 and V is TRBV29-1, with a tentative D call TRBD2 (5 bases). The CDR3 is 16 residues long. With 0 bases removed from V and 0 bases from J, the gap between germline ends came to 13 bases. In germline, CDR1 is SQVTM, CDR2 ANQGSEA. This CDR3 is CSVEDSQRSSTDTQYF. CDR3 nucleotides: TGCAGCGTTGAAGATTCACAGCGGTCTAGCACAGATACGCAGTATTTT.

The CDR3 loop is CASSGLGQANTEAFF. As DNA, the CDR3 is TGTGCCAGCAGTGGACTCGGACAGGCGAACACTGAAGCTTTCTTT. V usage is TRBV25-1 and J usage is TRBJ1-1, with 7 bases identical to TRBD1. The CDR3 is made up of 15 amino acids. CDR1 is MGHDK, CDR2 SYGVNS, per germline. V was clipped by 4 bases and J by 1 base; unmatched bases: 6.

The table lists this clone with a few counts. This sequence joins TRBV28 and TRBJ2-1; 9 bases map to TRBD2. CDR3 length equals 14 residues. The V gene end was trimmed by 8 bases and the J gene end by 7 bases; junction bases not matched to a gene: 9. Germline assignment: CDR1 MDHEN and CDR2 SYDVKM. Here the CDR3 DNA reads TGTGCCAGCTCCGCGGGAGGGCCGGGAAATGAGCAGTTCTTC. Residues: CASSAGGPGNEQFF.

This clone was seen a few times. In DNA form, the CDR3 reads TGTGCCTGGAGTGAAGGCGGGACACATACTAACTATGGCTACACCTTC. Translation gives CAWSEGGTHTNYGYTF. The J gene is TRBJ1-2, the V gene TRBV30, with TRBD1 as a possible D gene (6 bases). Trimming took off 1 base at V and 0 bases at J, with 15 bases between the two ends. The CDR3 extends over 16 amino acids. The germline V gene encodes CDR1 GTSNPN and CDR2 SVGIG (reference sequence).

The table lists this clone with a few counts. The CDR3 nucleotides are TGTGCCAGCAGCCTCGGACAGGGGAGACGTCATGGCTACACCTTC. Its translation is CASSLGQGRRHGYTF. This chain connects TRBV7-9 to TRBJ1-2; 9 bases map to TRBD1. With V trimmed by 5 bases and J by 6 bases, 10 bases remained unmatched. This CDR3 comprises 15 residues. Germline V gene data show CDR1 as SEHNR and CDR2 as FQNEAQ (reference sequence). Combining the CDR3 with reference TRBV7-9 and TRBJ1-2 gives the whole variable domain DTGVSQNPRHKITKRGQNVTFRCDPISEHNRLYWYRQTLGQGPEFLTYFQNEAQLEKSRLLSDRFSAERPKGSFSTLEIQRTEQGDSAMYLCASSLGQGRRHGYTFGSGTRLTVV.

The sample holds a few counts of this clone. This chain uses TRBV25-1 with TRBJ1-1; D might be TRBD1 (6 bases). Trimming removed 6 bases at V and 5 bases at J, with 13 bases between. The CDR3 runs 13 residues. Germline-derived CDR1 and CDR2 are MGHDK and SYGVNS. The CDR3 is CASSTGMGTEAFF. CDR3 sequence (DNA): TGTGCCAGCAGCACAGGGATGGGGACTGAAGCTTTCTTT.

This clone was observed a few times. The junction departs from the called germline gene at one end, perhaps through a read error. The rearrangement joins TRBV7-7 to TRBJ1-6; D remains unclear. The germline V gene has CDR1 SSHAT and CDR2 FNYEAQ (reference sequence). The CDR3 totals 10 residues. CDR3 in amino acids: CASSPSPLHF. DNA of the CDR3: TGTGCTAGCAGCCCCTCGCCCCTCCACTTT.

By its share, this clone is medium-sized. The rearrangement joins TRBV2 to TRBJ2-5, with D unclear. Trimming stripped 2 bases from V and 1 base from J, with 14 bases between. CDR3 length: 16 residues. Germline CDR1 SNHLY, CDR2 FYNNEI. CDR3 nucleotide sequence: TGTGCCAGCAGTGAATCAGAGGAGAGCGCCCAAGAGACCCAGTACTTC. Translation: CASSESEESAQETQYF. The full variable domain, rest sourced from reference TRBV2 and TRBJ2-5, is EPEVTQTPSHQVTQMGQEVILRCVPISNHLYFYWYRQILGQKVEFLVSFYNNEISEKSEIFDDQFSVERPDGSNFTLKIRSTKLEDSAMYFCASSESEESAQETQYFGPGTRLLVL.

This clone came up a few times. V and J are TRBV30 and TRBJ2-7; TRBD1 aligns across 11 bases. Germline V lookup: CDR1 GTSNPN, CDR2 SVGIG (reference sequence). The CDR3 is 14 residues long. V shed 2 bases, J shed 7 bases, and the junction held 7 bases outside the gene matches. CDR3 sequence: CAWSPGQGAQEQYF. For the CDR3, the DNA is TGTGCCTGGAGTCCCGGACAGGGGGCCCAGGAGCAGTACTTC.

This chain connects TRBV6-5 to TRBJ2-7, with 8 nucleotides matching TRBD2. This CDR3 region has 14 residues. Germline CDR1 MNHEY, CDR2 SVGAGI. J lost 3 bases, V lost 6 bases, and 7 bases had no gene match. CDR3 sequence: CASSPTGTSYEQYF. The CDR3 nucleotides are TGTGCCAGCAGCCCAACCGGGACTAGCTACGAGCAGTACTTC.

There are a few counts of this clone. J is TRBJ1-2 and V is TRBV30; 9 bases are a match to TRBD1. V dropped 0 bases and J dropped 4; count of bases not matched to a gene: 3. CDR1 and CDR2 (germline): GTSNPN, SVGIG (reference sequence). The CDR3 is 14 residues long. The chain's CDR3 is CAWSVQGASYGYTF. CDR3 in DNA: TGTGCCTGGAGTGTACAGGGGGCTAGCTATGGCTACACCTTC.

The J gene is TRBJ2-1, the V gene TRBV29-1; possible D gene TRBD2, 5 bases. Germline values: CDR1 SQVTM, CDR2 ANQGSEA. There are 11 residues in the CDR3. V shed 8 bases and J shed 6 bases, with 11 bases lying between them. In DNA, the CDR3 is TGCAGCTCCGCTGAGGGCAATGAGCAGTTCTTC. This translates into CSSAEGNEQFF.

This clone occurred a few times. The gene calls are TRBV28 and TRBJ2-7; 7 nucleotides line up with TRBD1. Germline V CDR1 and CDR2: MDHEN, SYDVKM. This CDR3 contains 15 residues. The V and J ends lost 3 bases and 1 base, in that order; junction bases with no gene match: 6. In DNA form, the CDR3 reads TGTGCCAGCAGTTTGCATCCGGGACAGTCCTACGAGCAGTACTTC. This translates into CASSLHPGQSYEQYF.

This clone occurred a few times. J is TRBJ2-2 and V is TRBV30; 7 nucleotides align to TRBD1. Germline CDR1 and CDR2: GTSNPN and SVGIG (reference sequence). The CDR3 contains 16 residues. J lost 4 bases, V lost 2 bases, and 10 bases had no gene match. DNA for the CDR3: TGTGCCTGGAGTTACCAGGACAGGCGAGGCACCGGGGAGCTGTTTTTT. Its translation is CAWSYQDRRGTGELFF.